This T cell receptor (beta chain) was sequenced for a study of OX40 agonist ivuxolimab in advanced cancers. Profiled with immunoSEQ multiplex PCR; TCRdb holds only in-frame clones, not every one. The sample has 25,000 to 35,000 clones, roughly 84% seen once. The CDR3 has 20 residues. Per germline, CDR1 MDHEN and CDR2 SYDVKM. V was cut by 5 bases and J by 4 bases, with 31 bases left in between. The sample here was CD4+ or CD8+ T cells sorted from blood, taken in a trial of the OX40 agonist ivuxolimab. The chain is built from TRBV28 and TRBJ2-3; tentative D call: TRBD1 (5 bases). This TCR derives from an adult with an advanced solid tumor such as melanoma, head and neck, liver or kidney cancer. CDR3 protein: CASSIPPVSTGLGRADTQYF. For the CDR3, the DNA is TGTGCCAGCAGTATACCCCCCGTCAGTACAGGTTTGGGAAGGGCAGATACGCAGTATTTT.